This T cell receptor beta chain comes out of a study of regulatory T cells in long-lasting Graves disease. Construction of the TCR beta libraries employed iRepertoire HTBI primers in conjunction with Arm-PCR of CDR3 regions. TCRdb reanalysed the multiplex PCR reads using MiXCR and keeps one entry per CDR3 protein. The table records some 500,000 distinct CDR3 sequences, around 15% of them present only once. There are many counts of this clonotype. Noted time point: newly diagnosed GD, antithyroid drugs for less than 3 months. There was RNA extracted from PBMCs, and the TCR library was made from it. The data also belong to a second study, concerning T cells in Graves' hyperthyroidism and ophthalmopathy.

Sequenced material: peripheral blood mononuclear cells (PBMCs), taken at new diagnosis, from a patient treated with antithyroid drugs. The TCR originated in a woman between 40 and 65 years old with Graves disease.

DNA for the CDR3: TGTGCCAGCAGCTTAGCTAGCGGGGGGGCCTCCGAGCAGTACTTC. Amino acid sequence: CASSLASGGASEQYF. The V and J genes are TRBV11-2 and TRBJ2-7; 12 bases line up with TRBD2. V lost 1 base, J lost 6 bases, and 4 bases stayed unmatched. CDR1 is SGHAT and CDR2 is FQNNGV in the germline V gene. The CDR3 has 15 amino acids.